This TCR beta chain was sequenced in a study of T cells in Graves' hyperthyroidism and ophthalmopathy. General study findings and limits: From stable hyperthyroidism, ophthalmopathy was separated by a 13 V-J model.

RNA transcripts yielded amplified TCR beta CDR3 regions. A set of HTBI primers served as the primers for a first-round RT-PCR of the TCR CDR3. MiXCR was run by TCRdb on the multiplex PCR reads, yielding one entry per CDR3 protein. The repertoire holds 450,000 to 650,000 distinct CDR3 sequences, with 17% as singletons. Diagnostic decisions used clinical symptoms, serum thyroxine and TRAb, thyroid ultrasound and orbital computed tomography. In its sample, this clonotype was seen a few times. Its antigen is currently unknown. This receptor was obtained from a woman between 18 and 29 years old with Graves' ophthalmopathy. What was sequenced was blood.

CDR3 DNA sequence: TGTGCCATCAGGACACCTAGCGGGAGGGGAGGCACCGGGGAGCTGTTTTTT. This sequence encodes CAIRTPSGRGGTGELFF. This chain uses TRBV10-3 with TRBJ2-2; TRBD2 aligns across 12 bases. The CDR3 runs 17 residues. CDR1 and CDR2 from the germline V gene are ENHRY and SYGVKD. The junction had 9 bases not matched to a gene; V was cut back by 6 bases and J by 4 bases.